A single sample is the source of the 27 T cell receptor beta chains below, sequenced in a study of T cell repertoires in cytomegalovirus infection. TCRdb redid the calling of the reads with MiXCR, one entry per CDR3 protein. The sample has fewer than 550,000 distinct CDR3 sequences, less than 30% seen once; the top ten hold roughly 13%. Sequenced: PBMCs. The origin of the receptors is a human donor in good health (CMV status not recorded). Some clones in this sample may be carry-over from other donors' samples.

V gene TRBV6-5 combines with J gene TRBJ2-5; 7 bases are a match to TRBD1. Germline V gene data show CDR1 as MNHEY and CDR2 as SVGAGI. CDR3 length: 16 amino acids. V shed 2 bases, J shed 4 bases, and the junction held 10 bases outside the gene matches. CDR3 protein: CASSYGPGQLGETQYF. CDR3 DNA sequence: TGTGCCAGCAGTTACGGCCCGGGACAGTTGGGAGAGACCCAGTACTTC.

This clonotype has at least ten counts. The CDR3 here is CASSYVADLNTGELFF. The CDR3 DNA reads TGTGCCAGCAGTTACGTGGCAGACTTAAACACCGGGGAGCTGTTTTTT. The chain combines TRBV6-5 with TRBJ2-2; unclear D gene. Looked up from germline, CDR1 is MNHEY and CDR2 is SVGAGI. The CDR3 has 16 amino acids. Trimming took off 2 bases at V and 2 bases at J, with 12 bases between the two ends.

This chain connects TRBV15 to TRBJ2-7; no reliable D call. Trimming removed 0 bases from V and 3 bases from J, with 9 bases in between. The V gene's germline CDR1 is LNHNV and CDR2 YYDKDF (reference sequence). The CDR3 is 14 amino acids. CDR3 nucleotide sequence: TGTGCCACCAGCAGAGATCTAGGGCACTACGAGCAGTACTTC. It yields the protein CATSRDLGHYEQYF.

The chain is built from TRBV7-2 and TRBJ2-7; 8 bases are shared with TRBD1. Losses at the gene ends were 3 bases for V and 7 bases for J; bases not matched to a gene: 5. The CDR3 totals 13 residues. Germline V gene lookup returns CDR1 SGHTA and CDR2 FQGNSA. CDR3 loop: CASSLTGDREQYV. CDR3 in DNA: TGTGCCAGCAGCTTGACAGGGGATCGGGAGCAGTACGTC.

The chain has TRBV24-1 and TRBJ1-5, with 7 bases identical to TRBD1. CDR3 length: 13 amino acids. V was pared by 9 bases and J by 8 bases, with 9 bases of the junction left unmatched. Germline V gives CDR1 KGHDR, CDR2 SFDVKD. The DNA for the CDR3 is TGTGCCACCCAGGGGGAAGGGTTGAAGCCCCAGCATTTT. Protein product: CATQGEGLKPQHF.

The chain has TRBV12-3 or TRBV12-4 and TRBJ1-1, with no clear D. The CDR3 has 14 amino acids. Trimming shortened V by 0 bases and J by 4 bases, and 9 bases separated the two germline ends. The CDR3, as DNA: TGTGCCAGCAGTTTAGCGCATACGACCACTGAAGCTTTCTTT. Translation gives CASSLAHTTTEAFF.

This rearrangement joins TRBV30 to TRBJ2-5; 7 positions match TRBD2. There are 14 residues in the CDR3. With V trimmed by 2 bases and J by 2 bases, 5 bases remained unmatched. Germline values: CDR1 GTSNPN, CDR2 SVGIG (reference sequence). The CDR3: CAWSWGGGQETQYF. The CDR3 DNA sequence: TGTGCCTGGAGTTGGGGGGGGGGGCAAGAGACCCAGTACTTC.

This clonotype has a count of ten or more. This chain links TRBV7-6 with TRBJ2-5, with no clear D. V was trimmed by 2 bases and J by 2 bases, leaving 12 bases between them. The CDR3 spans 15 residues. CDR1 is SGHVS, CDR2 FNYEAQ, per germline. The CDR3: CASSLRGDGQETQYF. Written as DNA, the CDR3 is TGTGCCAGCAGCTTACGTGGCGACGGACAAGAGACCCAGTACTTC.

V gene TRBV19 combines with J gene TRBJ2-3, with 8 nucleotides matching TRBD2. The V gene's germline CDR1 is LNHDA and CDR2 SQIVND (reference sequence). CDR3 length equals 14 residues. With 7 bases clipped from V and 3 bases from J, the junction kept 6 bases outside the gene matches. In DNA, the CDR3 is TGTGCCAGTAAACCGAGCGGGAGTACAGATACGCAGTATTTT. Translation: CASKPSGSTDTQYF.

Ten or more counts support this clonotype. The chain couples TRBV7-2 to TRBJ2-2, with 7 bases matching TRBD1. Germline V gives CDR1 SGHTA, CDR2 FQGNSA. The CDR3 is 16 residues long. Trimming at V came to 3 bases and at J to 0 bases, leaving 4 bases not matched to a gene. CDR3 protein: CASSFTGAANTGELFF. For the CDR3, the DNA is TGTGCCAGCAGCTTCACAGGGGCCGCGAACACCGGGGAGCTGTTTTTT.

This clonotype was recorded a few times. This chain links TRBV6-1 with TRBJ2-2; 9 positions agree with TRBD1. CDR3 length equals 17 residues. The V gene's germline CDR1 is MNHNS and CDR2 SASEGT. The ends lost 6 bases at V and 7 bases at J; junction bases unmatched: 15. The CDR3 DNA sequence: TGTGCCAGCAGCATGACCGGGACAGGGCGTATTTTCGGGGAGCTGTTTTTT. Amino acids: CASSMTGTGRIFGELFF.

This clonotype occurred a few times. The genes are TRBV27 and TRBJ1-1; tentatively, D is TRBD1 (5 bases). Per the germline V gene, CDR1 is MNHEY and CDR2 is SMNVEV (reference sequence). V lost 4 bases and J lost 4, with 13 bases in between. There are 14 residues in the CDR3. This chain's CDR3 is CASSWILDSTEAFF. The CDR3 DNA is TGTGCCAGCAGTTGGATATTAGACAGCACTGAAGCTTTCTTT.

This clonotype was detected a few times. The chain has TRBV10-1 and TRBJ2-5; 7 bases line up with TRBD1. The CDR3 sequence is 13 residues long. Germline CDR1 reads WNHNN; CDR2 reads SYGVQD (reference sequence). The trim removed 4 bases at V and 5 bases at J, leaving 4 bases unmatched. The CDR3 loop is CASSADRFETQYF. CDR3 DNA sequence: TGCGCCAGCAGTGCGGACAGGTTTGAGACCCAGTACTTC.

This clonotype has just a few counts. The chain recombines TRBV7-2 with TRBJ2-1; no firm D call. Germline lookup yields CDR1 SGHTA and CDR2 FQGNSA. V was pared by 1 base and J by 5 bases, with 12 bases between. This CDR3 comprises 15 residues. CDR3 nucleotides: TGTGCCAGCAGCTTAGGCCCCGGTGGCCACAATGAGCAGTTCTTC. Translation gives CASSLGPGGHNEQFF.

This clonotype was seen only a few times. The chain couples TRBV4-1 to TRBJ2-7; D not certain. Germline-derived CDR1 and CDR2 are MGHRA and YSYEKL. This CDR3 has 16 amino acids. The V end was cut by 0 bases, the J end by 3 bases, with 15 bases between. CDR3 sequence reads: CASSQDSERANYEQYV. The CDR3 DNA reads TGCGCCAGCAGCCAAGATTCGGAGCGCGCCAACTACGAGCAGTACGTC.

This clonotype was seen only a few times. The V call is TRBV7-6, the J call TRBJ1-1; D might be TRBD1 (6 bases). The germline V and J ends were trimmed by 6 bases and 4 bases, with 12 bases remaining between them. The CDR3 covers 13 residues. Germline V CDR1 and CDR2: SGHVS, FNYEAQ. CDR3 sequence: CASRAGEGTEAFF. CDR3 sequence (DNA): TGTGCCAGCAGGGCAGGGGAGGGCACTGAAGCTTTCTTT.

This clonotype turned up a few times. The chain couples TRBV7-8 to TRBJ2-1, with 14 bases fitting TRBD2. The germline gives CDR1 SGHVS, CDR2 FQNEAQ. Losses at the gene ends were 5 bases for V and 9 bases for J; bases not matched to a gene: 9. The CDR3 has 16 residues. The CDR3 region is CASSPQGLAGDGEQFF. CDR3 bases: TGTGCCAGCAGCCCTCAGGGACTAGCGGGAGACGGTGAGCAGTTCTTC.

The chain joins TRBV14 to TRBJ1-1, with D perhaps matching TRBD1 (6 bases). The V end lost 1 base, the J end lost 4 bases, and 25 bases lay between the germline ends. Germline V lookup: CDR1 SGHDN, CDR2 FVKESK. The CDR3 runs 19 residues. CDR3 region: CASSQVPFLSGVGGTEAFF. The CDR3, as DNA: TGTGCCAGCAGCCAAGTTCCTTTTTTATCAGGGGTGGGCGGCACTGAAGCTTTCTTT. Complete variable domain (other parts from reference TRBV14 and TRBJ1-1): EAGVTQFPSHSVIEKGQTVTLRCDPISGHDNLYWYRRVMGKEIKFLLHFVKESKQDESGMPNNRFLAERTGGTYSTLKVQPAELEDSGVYFCASSQVPFLSGVGGTEAFFGQGTRLTVV.

A few counts support this clonotype. The J gene is TRBJ2-6, the V gene TRBV19; unclear D gene. CDR3 length: 17 amino acids. Germline values: CDR1 LNHDA, CDR2 SQIVND (reference sequence). Deletions cut 4 bases from V and 4 bases from J, with 17 bases between. The CDR3 region has the DNA TGTGCCAGTAGTAGGCTGACCCCCAGTCGGGGGGCCAACGTCCTGACTTTC. Translation: CASSRLTPSRGANVLTF.

This clonotype was seen only a few times. The J gene is TRBJ2-1, the V gene TRBV6-2 or TRBV6-3, with TRBD1 matching 9 bases. The CDR3 is 16 amino acids. Per germline, CDR1 MNHEY and CDR2 SVGEGT. V lost 6 bases to trimming and J lost 1 base; unmatched junction nucleotides: 7. The CDR3 bases are TGTGCCAGCAGGATAGACAGGGGGGATTCCTACAATGAGCAGTTCTTC. Amino acid sequence: CASRIDRGDSYNEQFF.

This clonotype was found many times. This chain connects TRBV7-2 to TRBJ2-1, with D possibly matching TRBD2 (6 bases). The CDR3 has 15 residues. Germline V gene lookup returns CDR1 SGHTA and CDR2 FQGNSA. V was trimmed by 7 bases and J by 3 bases, leaving 16 bases between them. The CDR3 here is CASNSAGLFYNEQFF. CDR3 nucleotides: TGTGCCAGCAATTCAGCGGGCCTTTTCTACAATGAGCAGTTCTTC. Full variable domain (remainder filled in from reference TRBV7-2 and TRBJ2-1): GAGVSQSPSNKVTEKGKDVELRCDPISGHTALYWYRQSLGQGLEFLIYFQGNSAPDKSGLPSDRFSAERTGGSVSTLTIQRTQQEDSAVYLCASNSAGLFYNEQFFGPGTRLTVL.

This clonotype has ten or more counts. The chain carries TRBV7-2 and TRBJ2-1, with D perhaps TRBD1 or TRBD2 (5 bases each). The germline V and J ends were trimmed by 1 base and 9 bases, with 37 bases remaining between them. CDR3 size: 22 residues. Germline CDR1 SGHTA, CDR2 FQGNSA. The CDR3 DNA reads TGTGCCAGCAGCTTAGGTCATTGGGGGTGGGGCCCGGACAACCGCTTTGTTGGTGAGCAGTTCTTC. Translating it yields CASSLGHWGWGPDNRFVGEQFF.

V usage is TRBV19 and J usage is TRBJ2-1; D may be TRBD2 (6 bases). Looked up from germline, CDR1 is LNHDA and CDR2 is SQIVND (reference sequence). V lost 2 bases to trimming and J lost 2 bases, with 10 bases between them. There are 15 residues in the CDR3. CDR3 residues: CASSITAGTYNEQFF. The CDR3 DNA follows: TGTGCCAGTAGTATAACCGCGGGAACCTACAATGAGCAGTTCTTC.

The V and J genes are TRBV19 and TRBJ2-5, with 7 bases lining up with TRBD1. V trimming: 4 bases; J trimming: 3 bases; junction bases outside the gene matches: 2. CDR1 and CDR2 from the germline V gene are LNHDA and SQIVND (reference sequence). CDR3 length: 13 amino acids. This CDR3 reads CASSRDSEETQYF. CDR3 bases: TGTGCCAGTAGTAGGGACAGCGAAGAGACCCAGTACTTC.

J is TRBJ2-3 and V is TRBV6-5; TRBD2 agrees at 10 bases. The CDR3 is made up of 19 amino acids. Germline V gene data show CDR1 as MNHEY and CDR2 as SVGAGI. The V and J ends lost 0 bases and 3 bases, in that order; junction bases with no gene match: 12. CDR3 sequence reads: CASSYSSTLAGRGTDTQYF. DNA for the CDR3: TGTGCCAGCAGTTACTCCTCAACACTAGCGGGGAGGGGGACAGATACGCAGTATTTT.

This clonotype was picked up one time. This rearrangement joins TRBV28 to TRBJ1-1, with D possibly matching TRBD1 (6 bases). From germline, CDR1 is MDHEN and CDR2 SYDVKM. V lost 3 bases and J lost 7, with 12 bases in between. The CDR3 has 13 amino acids. CDR3 nucleotide sequence: TGTGCCAGCAGTTTCGAAGGGGGGGGTGAAGCTTTCTTT. It is translated as CASSFEGGGEAFF.

This clonotype was detected ten times or more. The rearrangement links TRBV7-2 to TRBJ2-3, with D possibly called TRBD1 or TRBD2 (5 bases each). The CDR3 extends over 15 amino acids. CDR1 and CDR2 (germline): SGHTA, FQGNSA. Trimming took off 5 bases at V and 7 bases at J, with 19 bases between the two ends. The CDR3, as DNA: TGTGCCAGCAGCCAGGAAGGGACCCTCGGCAATACGCAGTATTTT. Its translation is CASSQEGTLGNTQYF.